This T cell receptor (beta chain) was sequenced in a study of blood T cell repertoires in COVID-19. In the source study's methods: Counts of nucleated cells, estimated from reference gene primer amplification, were obtained. The table came from immunoSEQ multiplex PCR; TCRdb's copy has only in-frame clones and leaves some out. Clone size and the V and J calls come from that table; the DNA yielded D and trimming. This table has fewer than 200,000 clones, nearly 90% appearing once. V was clipped by 4 bases and J by 0 bases, with 10 bases between them. The CDR3 runs to 14 residues. Per the germline V gene, CDR1 is MNHNY and CDR2 is SVGAGI (reference sequence).

The V gene is TRBV6-6, the J gene TRBJ2-7, with D unresolved. Sequencing was carried out using peripheral blood. The clonotype was recovered from a man aged 55 to 70 with active or convalescent COVID-19. CDR3 loop: CASSSPHPSYEQYF. The CDR3 nucleotides are TGTGCCAGCAGTTCGCCACACCCCTCCTACGAGCAGTACTTC.